One sample yielded the 5 T cell receptor beta chains listed below, sequenced in a study of radiotherapy plus CTLA-4 blockade in lung cancer. Libraries were prepared by immunoSEQ multiplex PCR; TCRdb keeps only in-frame clonotypes and omits some of them. The table includes roughly 90,000 clones, approximately 79% detected once. Sequenced here: peripheral blood, sampled from a patient treated with radiotherapy plus ipilimumab. These receptors came from a human donor with non-small cell lung cancer that progressed on radiotherapy plus ipilimumab.

This chain uses TRBV5-1 with TRBJ2-5, with a tentative D call TRBD1 (5 bases). Germline values: CDR1 SGHRS, CDR2 YFSETQ. This CDR3 region has 14 residues. V was clipped by 2 bases and J by 1 base, with 9 bases between them. The DNA for the CDR3 is TGCGCCAGCAGCTTCATAGACAGCCAAGAGACCCAGTACTTC. This codes for CASSFIDSQETQYF.

The chain uses TRBV7-9 and TRBJ2-5, with 7 bases that match TRBD2. Germline V gene data show CDR1 as SEHNR and CDR2 as FQNEAQ (reference sequence). Trimming removed 3 bases from V and 5 bases from J; junction bases left unmatched: 6. The CDR3 length is 14 residues. Here the CDR3 DNA reads TGTGCCAGCAGCTTGGGGGGGTCGGCGGAGACCCAGTACTTC. Its protein product is CASSLGGSAETQYF.

The rearrangement uses TRBV11-3 and TRBJ2-3; D is unclear. Trimming pared 5 bases from V and 6 bases from J, leaving 12 bases between. Per germline, CDR1 SGHNT and CDR2 YENEEA. CDR3 length: 13 amino acids. The CDR3 DNA reads as TGTGCCAGCAGCCGTTCAAACTGGGATACGCAGTATTTT. Its protein is CASSRSNWDTQYF.

The rearrangement links TRBV5-5 to TRBJ1-1; 10 bases map to TRBD1. Germline V CDR1 and CDR2: SGHKS, YYEKEE (reference sequence). V gave up 3 bases and J gave up 1 base; unmatched junction bases: 12. CDR3 length equals 18 residues. CDR3 sequence reads: CASSSGQGRWNGNTEAFF. The DNA for the CDR3 is TGTGCCAGCAGCTCGGGACAGGGGCGGTGGAACGGGAACACTGAAGCTTTCTTT.

This clone was observed many times. The J gene is TRBJ1-2, the V gene TRBV7-9, with TRBD1 matching 7 bases. Germline lookup yields CDR1 SEHNR and CDR2 FQNEAQ (reference sequence). The CDR3 has 16 amino acids. The trim removed 7 bases at V and 1 base at J, leaving 12 bases unmatched. For the CDR3, the DNA is TGTGCCAGCACCTCGGACAGGTCGGATGTTAACTATGGCTACACCTTC. Protein sequence: CASTSDRSDVNYGYTF. Full variable domain (rest looked up from reference TRBV7-9 and TRBJ1-2): DTGVSQNPRHKITKRGQNVTFRCDPISEHNRLYWYRQTLGQGPEFLTYFQNEAQLEKSRLLSDRFSAERPKGSFSTLEIQRTEQGDSAMYLCASTSDRSDVNYGYTFGSGTRLTVV.